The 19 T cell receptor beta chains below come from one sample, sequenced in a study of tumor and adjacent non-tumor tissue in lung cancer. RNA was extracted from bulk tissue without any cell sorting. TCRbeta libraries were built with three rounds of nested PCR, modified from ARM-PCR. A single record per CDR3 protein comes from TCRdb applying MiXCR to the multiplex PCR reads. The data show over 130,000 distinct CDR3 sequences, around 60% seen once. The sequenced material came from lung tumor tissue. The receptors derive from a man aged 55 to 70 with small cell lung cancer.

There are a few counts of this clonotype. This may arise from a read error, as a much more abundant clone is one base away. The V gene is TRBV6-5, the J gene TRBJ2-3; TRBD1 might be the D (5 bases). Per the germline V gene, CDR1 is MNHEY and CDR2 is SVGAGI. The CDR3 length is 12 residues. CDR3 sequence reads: CTSSQGSDTQYF. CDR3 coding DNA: TGTACCAGCTCCCAGGGCTCAGATACGCAGTATTTT.

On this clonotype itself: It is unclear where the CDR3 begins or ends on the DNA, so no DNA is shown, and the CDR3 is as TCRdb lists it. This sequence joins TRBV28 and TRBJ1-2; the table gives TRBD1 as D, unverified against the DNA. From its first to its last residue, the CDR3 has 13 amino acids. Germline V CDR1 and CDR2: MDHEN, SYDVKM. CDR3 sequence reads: CATITTGCYGCTF.

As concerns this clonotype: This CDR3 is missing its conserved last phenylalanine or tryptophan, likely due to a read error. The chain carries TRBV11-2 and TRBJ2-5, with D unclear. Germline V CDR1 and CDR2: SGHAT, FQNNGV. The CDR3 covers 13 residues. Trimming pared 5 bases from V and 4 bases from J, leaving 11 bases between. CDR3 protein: CASSVSYRETQYC. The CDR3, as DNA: TGTGCCAGCAGCGTCTCCTACCGAGAGACCCAGTACTGC.

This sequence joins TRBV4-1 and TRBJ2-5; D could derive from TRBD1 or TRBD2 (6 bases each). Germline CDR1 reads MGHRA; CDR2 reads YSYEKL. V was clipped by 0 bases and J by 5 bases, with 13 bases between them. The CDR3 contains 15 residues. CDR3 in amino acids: CASSQEWGAGETQYF. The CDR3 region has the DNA TGCGCCAGCAGCCAAGAATGGGGGGCGGGGGAGACCCAGTACTTC.

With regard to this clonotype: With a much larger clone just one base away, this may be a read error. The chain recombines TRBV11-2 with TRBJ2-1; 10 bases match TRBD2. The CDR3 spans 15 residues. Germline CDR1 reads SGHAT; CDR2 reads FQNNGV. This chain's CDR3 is CAGSFIAGGDNEQFF. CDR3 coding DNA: TGTGCCGGCAGCTTTATAGCGGGAGGAGACAATGAGCAGTTCTTC.

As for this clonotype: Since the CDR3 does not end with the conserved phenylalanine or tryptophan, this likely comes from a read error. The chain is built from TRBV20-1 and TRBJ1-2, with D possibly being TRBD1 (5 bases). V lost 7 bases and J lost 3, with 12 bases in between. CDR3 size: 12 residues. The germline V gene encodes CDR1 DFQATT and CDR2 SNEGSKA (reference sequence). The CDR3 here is CSVAQGDYGYTL. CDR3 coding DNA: TGCAGTGTTGCGCAGGGCGACTATGGCTACACCCTC.

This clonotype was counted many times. The CDR3 nucleotides read TGTGCCAGCAGCGCCCGGTCCTCTGGAAACACCATATATTTT. Residues: CASSARSSGNTIYF. This chain joins TRBV21-1 and TRBJ1-3; the table's D call, TRBD1, has no DNA check behind it. TRBV21-1 is given as a pseudogene. The CDR3 has 14 amino acids.

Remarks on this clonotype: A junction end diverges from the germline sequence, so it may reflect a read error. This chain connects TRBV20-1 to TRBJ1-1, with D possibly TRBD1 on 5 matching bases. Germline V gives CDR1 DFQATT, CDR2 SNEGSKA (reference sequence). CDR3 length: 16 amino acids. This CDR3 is CTARDPSGRPNTEAFF. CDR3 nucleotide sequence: TGCACTGCTAGAGACCCCTCAGGGAGACCGAACACTGAAGCTTTCTTT.

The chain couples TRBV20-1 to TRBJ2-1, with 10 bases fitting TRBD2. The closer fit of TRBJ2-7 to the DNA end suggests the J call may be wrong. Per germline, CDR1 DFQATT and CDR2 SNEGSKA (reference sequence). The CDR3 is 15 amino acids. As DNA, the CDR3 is TGCACTACCAGAGAACTAGCGGGACCGGGCAATGAGCAGTACTTC. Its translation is CTTRELAGPGNEQYF.

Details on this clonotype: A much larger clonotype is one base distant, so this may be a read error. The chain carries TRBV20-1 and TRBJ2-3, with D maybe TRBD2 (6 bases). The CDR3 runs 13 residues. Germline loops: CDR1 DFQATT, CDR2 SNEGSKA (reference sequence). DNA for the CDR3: TGCAGTGCGCGGGGTTCTAGCACAGATACGCAGAATTTT. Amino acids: CSARGSSTDTQNF.

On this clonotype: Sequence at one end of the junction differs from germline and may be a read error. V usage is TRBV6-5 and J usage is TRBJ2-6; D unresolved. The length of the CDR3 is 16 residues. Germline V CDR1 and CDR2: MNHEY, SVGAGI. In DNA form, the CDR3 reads TGTACCAGCACCGTAGGTCCAGGTTCTGGGGCCAACGTCCTGACTTTC. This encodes CTSTVGPGSGANVLTF.

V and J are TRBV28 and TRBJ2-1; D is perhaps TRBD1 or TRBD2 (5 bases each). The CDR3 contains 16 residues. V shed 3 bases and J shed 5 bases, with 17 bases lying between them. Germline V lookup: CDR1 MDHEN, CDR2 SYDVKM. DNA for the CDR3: TGTGCCAGCAGTTTCTTGGGGACCCATCCAAACAATGAGCAGTTCTTC. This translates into CASSFLGTHPNNEQFF.

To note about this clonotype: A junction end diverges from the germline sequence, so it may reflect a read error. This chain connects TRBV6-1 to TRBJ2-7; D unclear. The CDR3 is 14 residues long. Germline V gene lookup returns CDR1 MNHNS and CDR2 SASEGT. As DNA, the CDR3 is TGTGCCAGCAGGGTGGCGTCGTCTCTCTACGAGCAGTGCTTC. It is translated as CASRVASSLYEQCF.

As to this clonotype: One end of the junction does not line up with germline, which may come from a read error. The CDR3 DNA reads TGTGCCAGCAGCCAAGAATTGTTGAACACCGGGGAGCTGTTTTTT. Protein product: CASSQELLNTGELFF. The gene calls are TRBV4-1 and TRBJ2-2, with D unresolved. Germline V gene lookup returns CDR1 MGHRA and CDR2 YSYEKL. The CDR3 totals 15 residues.

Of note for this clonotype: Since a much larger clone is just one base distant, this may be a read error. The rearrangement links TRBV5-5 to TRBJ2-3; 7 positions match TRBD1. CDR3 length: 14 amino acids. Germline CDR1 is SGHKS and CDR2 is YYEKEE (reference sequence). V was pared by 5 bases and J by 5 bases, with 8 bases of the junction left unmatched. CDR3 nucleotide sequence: TGTGCCAGCAGATTGTTTCAGGGGGAAGATACGCAGTATTTT. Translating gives CASRLFQGEDTQYF.

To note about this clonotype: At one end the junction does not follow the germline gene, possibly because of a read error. In DNA, the CDR3 is TGTGCTAGCAGCCCGAATTCAAGGGGGCGCAGGAGGATAAAGGAGGCTAATGAAAAACTGTTTTTT. Translated, it gives CASSPNSRGRRRIKEANEKLFF. The chain employs TRBV11-2 and TRBJ1-4, with 7 bases fitting TRBD1. CDR1 and CDR2 (germline): SGHAT, FQNNGV. The CDR3 runs to 22 residues.

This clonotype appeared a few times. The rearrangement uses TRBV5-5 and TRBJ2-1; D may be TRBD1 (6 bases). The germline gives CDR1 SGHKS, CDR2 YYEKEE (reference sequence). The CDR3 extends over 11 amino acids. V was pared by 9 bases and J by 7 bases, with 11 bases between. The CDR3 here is CATSQGNEQFF. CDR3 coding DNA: TGTGCCACCTCACAGGGAAATGAGCAGTTCTTC. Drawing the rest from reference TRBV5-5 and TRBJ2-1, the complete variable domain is DAGVTQSPTHLIKTRGQQVTLRCSPISGHKSVSWYQQVLGQGPQFIFQYYEKEERGRGNFPDRFSARQFPNYSSELNVNALLLGDSALYLCATSQGNEQFFGPGTRLTVL.

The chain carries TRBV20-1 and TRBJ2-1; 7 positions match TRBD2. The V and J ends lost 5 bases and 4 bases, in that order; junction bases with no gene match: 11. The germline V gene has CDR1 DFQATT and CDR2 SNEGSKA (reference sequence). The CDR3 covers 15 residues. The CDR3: CSAPPLARAYNEQFF. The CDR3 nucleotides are TGCAGTGCTCCGCCACTAGCGAGAGCTTACAATGAGCAGTTCTTC.

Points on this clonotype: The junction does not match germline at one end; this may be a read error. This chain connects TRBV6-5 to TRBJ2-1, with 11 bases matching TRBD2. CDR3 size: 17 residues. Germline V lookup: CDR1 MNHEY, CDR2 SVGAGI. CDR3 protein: CVSSYSIWGLADNEQFF. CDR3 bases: TGTGTCAGCAGTTATTCGATCTGGGGACTAGCGGACAATGAGCAGTTCTTC.